The source of this T cell receptor (beta chain) is a study of T cell responses to AZD1222 COVID-19 vaccine. General study points: Nearly half of the spike-specific TCRs reportedly recognize variant regions that carry no mutations. An increase in Spike-specific TCR breadth and depth was observed after two AZD1222 doses. Most donors were white British, females outnumbered males, and clonal diversity was possibly underestimated.

CDR1 MNHEY and CDR2 SVGAGI come from the germline V gene. The CDR3 spans 14 residues. The V gene lost 4 bases and the J gene lost 8 bases, with 17 bases spanning the gap. Generated by immunoSEQ multiplex PCR, the TCRdb table keeps only in-frame clones and is missing some. Of around 180,000 clones in the sample, 70% to 90% were seen once. As for this clone: Its antigen is still unknown.

The source of this sequence is an adult in good health. The chain recombines TRBV6-5 with TRBJ1-2; D gene uncertain. The sequenced sample was peripheral blood, obtained on day 0 of AZD1222 vaccination. The CDR3 region has the DNA TGTGCCAGCAGTTTTACGGGCCTAAGTAACGGCTACACCTTC. This gives the protein CASSFTGLSNGYTF.